This T cell receptor (beta chain) was captured by sequencing in a study of OX40 agonist ivuxolimab in advanced cancers. Points from the study as a whole: Among T cells, CD8+ cells averaged more expanded clones than CD4+ cells. The authors also found low normalized T-cell clonal expansion in some nonresponders.

Germline lookup yields CDR1 SGHRS and CDR2 YFSETQ. There are 17 residues in the CDR3. V dropped 0 bases and J dropped 0 bases, with 14 bases sitting between them. Data came from immunoSEQ multiplex PCR; TCRdb stores just in-frame clones and leaves some out. There are 60,000 to 75,000 clones in the sample; 85% occur only once, and roughly 6.1% lies in the top ten. About this clone: Its antigen remains unidentified.

The sample here was CD4+ or CD8+ T cells sorted from blood, taken in a trial of the OX40 agonist ivuxolimab. This TCR was recovered from an adult with an advanced solid tumor such as melanoma, head and neck, liver or kidney cancer. This chain links TRBV5-1 with TRBJ2-3, with D possibly TRBD2 on 6 matching bases. CDR3 in DNA: TGCGCCAGCAGCTTGGATGTGCGGGACCCTAGCACAGATACGCAGTATTTT. This gives the protein CASSLDVRDPSTDTQYF.